These 3 T cell receptor beta chains originate from one sample sequenced in a study of blood T cell repertoires in COVID-19. The assay was immunoSEQ multiplex PCR, and TCRdb's table has in-frame clones only and misses some. The sample lists about 270,000 clones, about nine tenths seen once, with about 9.2% in the top ten. The sample comprised peripheral blood. The receptors come from a man aged 40-55 years who had recovered from COVID-19.

V and J are TRBV30 and TRBJ2-1; TRBD2 agrees at 7 bases. The germline gives CDR1 GTSNPN, CDR2 SVGIG (reference sequence). V was pared by 2 bases and J by 8 bases, with 12 bases of the junction left unmatched. The CDR3 has 15 residues. The CDR3 sequence: CAWSLGLGAGDEQFF. The CDR3 region has the DNA TGTGCCTGGAGTCTTGGACTAGGAGCTGGGGATGAGCAGTTCTTC.

The rearrangement uses TRBV10-3 and TRBJ1-2; D is unresolved. Germline lookup yields CDR1 ENHRY and CDR2 SYGVKD. V was clipped by 3 bases and J by 7 bases, with 21 bases between them. This CDR3 is 16 amino acids long. Here the CDR3 DNA reads TGTGCCATCAGTGAAAATATTGCCGGGGAGGTGAGTGGCTACACCTTC. This encodes CAISENIAGEVSGYTF.

The chain is built from TRBV13 and TRBJ1-1, with 7 bases lining up with TRBD1. The V and J ends lost 0 bases and 3 bases, in that order; junction bases with no gene match: 1. CDR1 and CDR2 from the germline V gene are PRHDT and FYEKMQ (reference sequence). The CDR3 contains 14 residues. The CDR3 DNA sequence: TGTGCCAGCAGCTTAGGGACAGGGTACACTGAAGCTTTCTTT. Residues: CASSLGTGYTEAFF.